A selection of T cell receptor beta chains follows, all from one sample in a study of blood T cells in healthy people across ages. TCRdb redid the calling of the 5' RACE reads with MiXCR, one entry per CDR3 protein. This table has approximately 1.5 million distinct CDR3 sequences, approximately 32% appearing once. Sequencing was performed on blood. All receptors derive from a woman aged 25 to 39 in good health. CDR3s include the opening cysteine and the closing phenylalanine or tryptophan. Fields, in order: D gene, J gene, clone size, V gene, CDR3 protein, CDR3 DNA. The D gene is left open where the match is weak. The size field is filled for only some rows; it gives once, few, many or a size class.

d_gene: .; j_gene: TRBJ2-2; abundance: few; v_gene: TRBV7-7; CDR3aa: CASSLFGVSNTGELFF; CDR3nt: TGTGCCAGCAGCTTATTCGGGGTATCGAACACCGGGGAGCTGTTTTTT
d_gene: TRBD1; j_gene: TRBJ2-6; abundance: .; v_gene: TRBV27; CDR3aa: CAIRQGARSGANVLTF; CDR3nt: TGTGCCATTCGACAGGGAGCGCGGTCTGGGGCCAACGTCCTGACTTTC
d_gene: .; j_gene: TRBJ2-5; abundance: .; v_gene: TRBV4-1; CDR3aa: CASSQVLRETRYF; CDR3nt: TGCGCCAGCAGCCAAGTCCTTCGAGAGACCCGGTACTTC
d_gene: .; j_gene: TRBJ2-2; abundance: .; v_gene: TRBV4-2; CDR3aa: CASSPTPGSSTGELFF; CDR3nt: TGTGCCAGCAGCCCTACCCCAGGCTCTTCCACCGGGGAGCTGTTTTTT
d_gene: TRBD1; j_gene: TRBJ1-4; abundance: .; v_gene: TRBV28; CDR3aa: CASSLARQGLTNEKLFF; CDR3nt: TGTGCCAGCAGTTTGGCGAGACAGGGGTTAACTAATGAAAAACTGTTTTTT
d_gene: TRBD2; j_gene: TRBJ2-1; abundance: .; v_gene: TRBV11-2; CDR3aa: CASRVTSGGYNEQFF; CDR3nt: TGTGCCAGCAGGGTGACTAGCGGGGGGTATAATGAGCAGTTCTTC
d_gene: TRBD1; j_gene: TRBJ2-1; abundance: .; v_gene: TRBV2; CDR3aa: CASRGQGNNEQFF; CDR3nt: TGTGCCAGCAGGGGACAGGGGAACAATGAGCAGTTCTTC
d_gene: TRBD1; j_gene: TRBJ2-1; abundance: few; v_gene: TRBV12-3/TRBV12-4; CDR3aa: CASSAGTGLLYNEQFF; CDR3nt: TGTGCCAGCAGTGCAGGGACAGGGTTACTGTACAATGAGCAGTTCTTC
d_gene: .; j_gene: TRBJ2-5; abundance: few; v_gene: TRBV3-1; CDR3aa: CASSQDNTGLRETQYF; CDR3nt: TGTGCCAGCAGCCAAGACAACACCGGACTTAGGGAGACCCAGTACTTC
d_gene: .; j_gene: TRBJ2-1; abundance: few; v_gene: TRBV20-1; CDR3aa: CSAHLGHNEQFF; CDR3nt: TGCAGTGCTCACCTAGGGCACAATGAGCAGTTCTTC
d_gene: TRBD1; j_gene: TRBJ1-6; abundance: few; v_gene: TRBV20-1; CDR3aa: CSARDRPHVNSPLHF; CDR3nt: TGCAGTGCTAGGGACAGGCCCCATGTAAATTCACCCCTCCACTTT
d_gene: TRBD1; j_gene: TRBJ2-7; abundance: few; v_gene: TRBV29-1; CDR3aa: CSVVRDRKVHEQYF; CDR3nt: TGCAGCGTTGTACGGGACAGGAAGGTACACGAGCAGTACTTC
d_gene: TRBD2; j_gene: TRBJ2-1; abundance: .; v_gene: TRBV20-1; CDR3aa: CSARTLAGPYNEQFF; CDR3nt: TGCAGTGCTAGAACGCTAGCGGGGCCCTACAATGAGCAGTTCTTC
d_gene: TRBD1; j_gene: TRBJ1-1; abundance: many; v_gene: TRBV29-1; CDR3aa: CSVMDRGAEAFF; CDR3nt: TGCAGCGTTATGGACAGGGGGGCTGAAGCTTTCTTT
d_gene: .; j_gene: TRBJ1-2; abundance: few; v_gene: TRBV3-1; CDR3aa: CASSQWDIDYGYTF; CDR3nt: TGTGCCAGCAGCCAATGGGACATTGACTATGGCTACACCTTC
d_gene: .; j_gene: TRBJ2-5; abundance: .; v_gene: TRBV9; CDR3aa: CASTHETGVGETQYF; CDR3nt: TGTGCCAGCACTCACGAGACTGGGGTAGGAGAGACCCAGTACTTC
d_gene: .; j_gene: TRBJ2-1; abundance: many; v_gene: TRBV14; CDR3aa: CASSQGSNEQFF; CDR3nt: TGTGCCAGCAGCCAAGGCAGCAATGAGCAGTTCTTC
d_gene: TRBD2; j_gene: TRBJ2-7; abundance: few; v_gene: TRBV14; CDR3aa: CASSQEGLAGYYEQYF; CDR3nt: TGTGCCAGCAGCCAAGAGGGACTAGCGGGATACTACGAGCAGTACTTC
d_gene: .; j_gene: TRBJ1-2; abundance: .; v_gene: TRBV9; CDR3aa: CASSVAIGAYGYTF; CDR3nt: TGTGCCAGCAGCGTAGCGATAGGCGCCTATGGCTACACCTTC
d_gene: .; j_gene: TRBJ1-1; abundance: few; v_gene: TRBV20-1; CDR3aa: CSARIREGWSIRDTEAFF; CDR3nt: TGCAGTGCTAGGATTCGGGAGGGCTGGTCTATAAGGGACACTGAAGCTTTCTTT
d_gene: TRBD2; j_gene: TRBJ2-1; abundance: many; v_gene: TRBV12-3/TRBV12-4; CDR3aa: CASSFGGGAYNEQFF; CDR3nt: TGTGCCAGCAGCTTTGGCGGGGGGGCGTACAATGAGCAGTTCTTC
d_gene: .; j_gene: TRBJ1-4; abundance: .; v_gene: TRBV15; CDR3aa: CATSRLRAGVREKRFF; CDR3nt: TGTGCCACCAGCAGACTACGGGCAGGGGTCAGGGAAAAACGGTTTTTT
d_gene: TRBD2; j_gene: TRBJ2-7; abundance: .; v_gene: TRBV7-9; CDR3aa: CASSLEGGLADSYEQYF; CDR3nt: TGTGCCAGCAGCCTAGAGGGGGGACTAGCGGACTCCTACGAGCAGTACTTC
d_gene: .; j_gene: TRBJ2-5; abundance: few; v_gene: TRBV20-1; CDR3aa: CSARDPRAGAVYGGQETQYF; CDR3nt: TGCAGTGCTAGAGACCCCCGGGCGGGGGCTGTCTATGGGGGACAAGAGACCCAGTACTTC
d_gene: .; j_gene: TRBJ2-1; abundance: few; v_gene: TRBV24-1; CDR3aa: CATSDFRSSYNEQFF; CDR3nt: TGTGCCACCAGTGATTTTAGAAGCTCCTACAATGAGCAGTTCTTC
d_gene: .; j_gene: TRBJ2-1; abundance: .; v_gene: TRBV10-3; CDR3aa: CATSRVVEGNEQFF; CDR3nt: TGTGCCACTTCGAGGGTAGTTGAGGGCAATGAGCAGTTCTTC
d_gene: TRBD1; j_gene: TRBJ1-2; abundance: few; v_gene: TRBV9; CDR3aa: CASSALRTGDIPNYGYTF; CDR3nt: TGTGCCAGCAGCGCCCTCCGGACAGGGGATATCCCTAACTATGGCTACACCTTC
d_gene: TRBD2; j_gene: TRBJ2-1; abundance: .; v_gene: TRBV27; CDR3aa: CASGALPIAGNEQFF; CDR3nt: TGTGCCAGCGGTGCTCTCCCAATAGCGGGGAATGAGCAGTTCTTC
d_gene: TRBD2; j_gene: TRBJ2-1; abundance: few; v_gene: TRBV11-2; CDR3aa: CASTQGLAGAKSSYNEQFF; CDR3nt: TGTGCCAGCACCCAAGGACTAGCGGGGGCCAAGAGCTCCTACAATGAGCAGTTCTTC
d_gene: .; j_gene: TRBJ1-6; abundance: .; v_gene: TRBV4-1; CDR3aa: CASSQSLSGAGSPLHF; CDR3nt: TGCGCCAGCAGCCAAAGTTTGTCAGGGGCGGGTTCACCCCTCCACTTT
d_gene: .; j_gene: TRBJ1-1; abundance: few; v_gene: TRBV6-2/TRBV6-3; CDR3aa: CASRLRGWTNTEAFF; CDR3nt: TGTGCCAGCAGATTAAGAGGCTGGACAAACACTGAAGCTTTCTTT